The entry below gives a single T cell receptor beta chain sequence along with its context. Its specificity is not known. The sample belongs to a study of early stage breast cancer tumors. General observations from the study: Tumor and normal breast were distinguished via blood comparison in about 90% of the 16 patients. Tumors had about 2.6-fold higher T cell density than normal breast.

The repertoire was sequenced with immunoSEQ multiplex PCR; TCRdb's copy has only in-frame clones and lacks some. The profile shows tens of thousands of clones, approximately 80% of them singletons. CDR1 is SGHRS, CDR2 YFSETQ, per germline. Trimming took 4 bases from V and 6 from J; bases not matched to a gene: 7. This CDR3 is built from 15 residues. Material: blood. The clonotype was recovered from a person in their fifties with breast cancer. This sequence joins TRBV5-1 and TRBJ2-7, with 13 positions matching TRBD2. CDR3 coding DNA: TGCGCCAGCAGCCAAAACGGACTAGCGGGGGTCGAGCAGTACTTC. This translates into CASSQNGLAGVEQYF. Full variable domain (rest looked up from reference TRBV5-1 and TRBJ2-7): KAGVTQTPRYLIKTRGQQVTLSCSPISGHRSVSWYQQTPGQGLQFLFEYFSETQRNKGNFPGRFSGRQFSNSRSEMNVSTLELGDSALYLCASSQNGLAGVEQYFGPGTRLTVT.